This TCR beta chain was found in a study of identical twins. Overall study results and limits: For monozygotic twins, models underestimated out-of-frame TCR alpha sharing.

This CDR3 contains 10 residues. CDR1 is SQVTM and CDR2 is ANQGSEA in the germline V gene. V was cut by 6 bases and J by 4 bases, with 6 bases left in between. This clonotype has a count of ten or more. Antigen specificity is unknown. MiXCR, run by TCRdb on the 5' RACE reads, gives a single entry per CDR3 protein. Of hundreds of thousands of distinct CDR3 sequences listed, approximately 20% were seen once; the top ten hold approximately 0.5%. The same sample was also used in a study of yellow fever vaccine responses in identical twins.

The sample comprised CD4+ T cells sorted from blood. The chain employs TRBV29-1 and TRBJ1-1, with D possibly TRBD1 on 6 matching bases. The sequence derives from a woman aged 18 to 35 in good health. CDR3 sequence reads: CSVQGTEAFF. Here the CDR3 DNA reads TGCAGCGTACAGGGCACTGAAGCTTTCTTT.